What follows is one T cell receptor beta chain and its context. What it recognizes is unknown. The Oncomine TCR Beta short-read assay was applied to DNA of cultured CD4+ T cells. TCRdb reanalysed the PCR reads using MiXCR and keeps one entry per CDR3 protein. This sample has around 16,000 distinct CDR3 sequences, with approximately 57% found just once. The data were taken from a study of vaccination and CD4 T cells after COVID-19. Overall study findings and caveats: Convalescent patients' vaccine-specific clones were spike mono-reactive in 304 of 307 cases.

The CDR3 spans 15 residues. Germline CDR1 and CDR2: MNHEY and SVGAGI. Trimming removed 4 bases from V and 1 base from J; junction bases left unmatched: 6. The treatment here: roughly 10-day PBMC culture with coronavirus spike peptide pools or control peptides (ViraFEST assay). TCRs were sequenced by ViraFEST after antigen-specific T cells had been expanded with peptide pools. Cultures got half-medium changes with IL-2 on days 3 and 7. This chain links TRBV6-5 with TRBJ1-1; TRBD1 matches 7 bases. This TCR was recovered from a human donor who had recovered from COVID-19. The sample taken for sequencing was CD4+ T cells from blood, cultured in vitro. The CDR3 coding sequence is TGTGCCAGCAGTTTCGGGACAGTCAGGAACACTGAAGCTTTCTTT. Protein: CASSFGTVRNTEAFF.